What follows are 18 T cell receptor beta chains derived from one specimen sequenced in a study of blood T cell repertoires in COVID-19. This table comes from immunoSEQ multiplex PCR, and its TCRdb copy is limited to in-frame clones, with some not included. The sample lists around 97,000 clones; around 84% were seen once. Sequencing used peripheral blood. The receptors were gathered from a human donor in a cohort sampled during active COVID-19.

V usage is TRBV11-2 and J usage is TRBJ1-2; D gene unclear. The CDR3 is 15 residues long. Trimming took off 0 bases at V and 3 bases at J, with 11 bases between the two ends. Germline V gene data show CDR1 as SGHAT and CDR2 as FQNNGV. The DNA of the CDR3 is TGTGCCAGCAGCTTAGATACGGGTTGGGACTATGGCTACACCTTC. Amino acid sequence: CASSLDTGWDYGYTF.

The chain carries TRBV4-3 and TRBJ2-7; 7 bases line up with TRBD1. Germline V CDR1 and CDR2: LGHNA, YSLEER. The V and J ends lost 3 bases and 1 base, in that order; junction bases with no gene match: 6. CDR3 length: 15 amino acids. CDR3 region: CASSQTGMGSYEQYF. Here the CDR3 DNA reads TGCGCCAGCAGCCAGACAGGGATGGGGTCCTACGAGCAGTACTTC.

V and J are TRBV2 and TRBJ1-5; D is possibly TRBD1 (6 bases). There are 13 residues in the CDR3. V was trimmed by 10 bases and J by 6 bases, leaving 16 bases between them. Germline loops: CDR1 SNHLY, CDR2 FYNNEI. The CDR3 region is CATSPGTSQPQHF. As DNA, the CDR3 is TGTGCCACCTCTCCCGGGACAAGTCAGCCCCAGCATTTT.

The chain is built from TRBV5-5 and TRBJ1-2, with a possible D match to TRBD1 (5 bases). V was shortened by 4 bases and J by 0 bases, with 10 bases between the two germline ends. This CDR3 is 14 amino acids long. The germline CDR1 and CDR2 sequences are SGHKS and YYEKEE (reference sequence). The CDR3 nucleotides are TGTGCCAGCAGCCTCGGGGGTTCTAACTATGGCTACACCTTC. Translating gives CASSLGGSNYGYTF.

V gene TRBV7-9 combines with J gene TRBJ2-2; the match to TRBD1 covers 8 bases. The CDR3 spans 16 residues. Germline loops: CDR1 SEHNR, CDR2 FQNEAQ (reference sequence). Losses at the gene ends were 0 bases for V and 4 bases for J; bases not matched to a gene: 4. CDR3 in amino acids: CASSLATGVITGELFF. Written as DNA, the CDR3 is TGTGCCAGCAGCTTAGCGACAGGGGTAATCACCGGGGAGCTGTTTTTT.

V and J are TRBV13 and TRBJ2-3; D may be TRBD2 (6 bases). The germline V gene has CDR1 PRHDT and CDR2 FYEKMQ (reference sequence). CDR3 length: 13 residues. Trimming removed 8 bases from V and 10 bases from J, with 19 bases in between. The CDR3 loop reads CASGPQGGPAQYF. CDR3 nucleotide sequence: TGTGCCAGCGGACCCCAGGGAGGACCTGCGCAGTATTTT.

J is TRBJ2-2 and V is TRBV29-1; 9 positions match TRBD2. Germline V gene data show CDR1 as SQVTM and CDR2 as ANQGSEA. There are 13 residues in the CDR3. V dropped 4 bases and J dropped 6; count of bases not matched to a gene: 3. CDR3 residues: CSVAAGGSGELFF. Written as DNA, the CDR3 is TGCAGCGTTGCGGCGGGGGGGTCCGGGGAGCTGTTTTTT.

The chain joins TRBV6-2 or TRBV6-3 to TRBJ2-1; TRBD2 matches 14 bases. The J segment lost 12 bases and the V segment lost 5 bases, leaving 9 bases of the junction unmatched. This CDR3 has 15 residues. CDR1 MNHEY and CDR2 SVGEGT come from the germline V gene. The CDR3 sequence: CASSRGLAGEVWQFF. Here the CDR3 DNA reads TGTGCCAGCAGTAGGGGACTAGCGGGGGAGGTGTGGCAGTTCTTC.

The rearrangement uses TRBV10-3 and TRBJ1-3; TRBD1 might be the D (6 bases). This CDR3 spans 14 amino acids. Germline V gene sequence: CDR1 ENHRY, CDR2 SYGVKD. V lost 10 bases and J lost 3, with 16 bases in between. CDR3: CATAGQSVGNTIYF. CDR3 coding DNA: TGTGCCACCGCCGGACAGAGTGTTGGAAACACCATATATTTT.

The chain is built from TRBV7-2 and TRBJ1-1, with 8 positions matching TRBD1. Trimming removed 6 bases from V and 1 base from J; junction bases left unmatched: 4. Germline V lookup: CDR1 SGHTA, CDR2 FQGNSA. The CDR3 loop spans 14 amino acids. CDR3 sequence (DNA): TGTGCCAGCAGGACCGGGACAGGGAACACTGAAGCTTTCTTT. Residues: CASRTGTGNTEAFF.

CDR3 DNA sequence: TGTGCCAGCAGCTTAGAAGTAGGGGTCGGGTCTGAAAAACTGTTTTTT. It encodes CASSLEVGVGSEKLFF. V gene TRBV7-9 combines with J gene TRBJ1-4, with D possibly being TRBD1 (5 bases). Trimming pared 1 base from V and 7 bases from J, leaving 16 bases between. The CDR3 spans 16 residues. Germline-derived CDR1 and CDR2 are SEHNR and FQNEAQ (reference sequence).

The CDR3 reads CASSYWRGQRNEQFF. Here the CDR3 DNA reads TGTGCCAGCAGTTACTGGCGGGGGCAACGCAATGAGCAGTTCTTC. This sequence joins TRBV6-5 and TRBJ2-1; D might be TRBD2 (7 bases). The germline V gene encodes CDR1 MNHEY and CDR2 SVGAGI. There are 15 residues in the CDR3. With 1 base removed from V and 6 bases from J, the gap between germline ends came to 13 bases.

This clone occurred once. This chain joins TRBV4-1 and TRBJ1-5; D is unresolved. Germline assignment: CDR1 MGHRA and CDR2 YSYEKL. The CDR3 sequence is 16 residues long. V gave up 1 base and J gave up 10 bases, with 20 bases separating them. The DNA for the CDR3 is TGCGCCAGCAGCCAAGCTTTACTAAGTGGAGCCGGCCCCCAGCATTTT. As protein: CASSQALLSGAGPQHF.

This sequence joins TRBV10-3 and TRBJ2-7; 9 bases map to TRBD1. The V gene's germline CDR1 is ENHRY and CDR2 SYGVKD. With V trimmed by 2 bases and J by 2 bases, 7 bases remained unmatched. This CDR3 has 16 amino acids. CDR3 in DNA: TGTGCCATCAGTGAGGTTATGGGACAGGGACCCTACGAGCAGTACTTC. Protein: CAISEVMGQGPYEQYF.

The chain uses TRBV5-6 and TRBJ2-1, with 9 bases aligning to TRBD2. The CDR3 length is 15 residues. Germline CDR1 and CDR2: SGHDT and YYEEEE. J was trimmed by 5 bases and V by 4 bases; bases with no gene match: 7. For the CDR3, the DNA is TGTGCCAGCAGCCGGGGACTAGCCGAAGACAATGAGCAGTTCTTC. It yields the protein CASSRGLAEDNEQFF.

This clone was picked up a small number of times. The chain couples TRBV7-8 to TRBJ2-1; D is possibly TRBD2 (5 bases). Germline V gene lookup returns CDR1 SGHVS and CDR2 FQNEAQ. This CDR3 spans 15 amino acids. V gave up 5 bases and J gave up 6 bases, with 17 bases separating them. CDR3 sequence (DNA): TGTGCCAGCAGCCCCGAACGGCTAGCCGGCAATGAGCAGTTCTTC. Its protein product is CASSPERLAGNEQFF. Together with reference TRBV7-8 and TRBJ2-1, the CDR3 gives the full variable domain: GAGVSQSPRYKVAKRGQDVALRCDPISGHVSLFWYQQALGQGPEFLTYFQNEAQLDKSGLPSDRFFAERPEGSVSTLKIQRTQQEDSAVYLCASSPERLAGNEQFFGPGTRLTVL.

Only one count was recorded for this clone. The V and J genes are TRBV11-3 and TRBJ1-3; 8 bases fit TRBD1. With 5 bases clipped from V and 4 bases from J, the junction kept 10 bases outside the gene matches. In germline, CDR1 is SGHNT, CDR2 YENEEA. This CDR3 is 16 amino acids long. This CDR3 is CASSVRQGRYGNTIYF. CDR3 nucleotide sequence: TGTGCCAGCAGCGTTCGACAGGGGCGCTACGGAAACACCATATATTTT. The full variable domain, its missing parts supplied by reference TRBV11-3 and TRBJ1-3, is EAGVVQSPRYKIIEKKQPVAFWCNPISGHNTLYWYLQNLGQGPELLIRYENEEAVDDSQLPKDRFSAERLKGVDSTLKIQPAELGDSAVYLCASSVRQGRYGNTIYFGEGSWLTVV.

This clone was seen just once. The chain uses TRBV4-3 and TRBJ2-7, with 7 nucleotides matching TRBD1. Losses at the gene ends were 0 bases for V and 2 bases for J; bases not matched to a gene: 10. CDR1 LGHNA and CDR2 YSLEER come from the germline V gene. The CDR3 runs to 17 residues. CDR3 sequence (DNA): TGCGCCAGCAGCCAAGAGGTGACAGGGTTTAGGACCTACGAGCAGTACTTC. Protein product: CASSQEVTGFRTYEQYF.